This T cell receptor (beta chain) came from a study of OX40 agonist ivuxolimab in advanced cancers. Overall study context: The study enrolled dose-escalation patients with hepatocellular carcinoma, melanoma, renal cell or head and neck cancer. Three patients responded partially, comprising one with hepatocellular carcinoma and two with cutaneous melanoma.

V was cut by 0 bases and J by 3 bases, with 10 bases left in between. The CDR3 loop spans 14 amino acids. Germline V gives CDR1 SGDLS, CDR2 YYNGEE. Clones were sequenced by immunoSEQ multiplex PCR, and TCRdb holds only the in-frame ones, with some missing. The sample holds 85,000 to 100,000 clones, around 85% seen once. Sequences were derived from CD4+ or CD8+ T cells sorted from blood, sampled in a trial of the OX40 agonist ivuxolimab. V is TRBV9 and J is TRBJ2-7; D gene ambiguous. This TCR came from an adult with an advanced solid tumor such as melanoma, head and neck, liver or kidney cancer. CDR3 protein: CASSVAAGRYEQYF. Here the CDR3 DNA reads TGTGCCAGCAGCGTAGCTGCAGGACGCTACGAGCAGTACTTC.